The sequence of this T cell receptor (beta chain) was determined in a study of cytomegalovirus exposure and HLA in healthy donors (dated by TCRdb to about 2017). Regarding the research as a whole: The 550 to 750 repertoires of the first cohort and the 120 validation repertoires were produced on the same platform, according to a later analysis. The aim of the study was to test whether cataloging public T cell receptors could identify signatures of past pathogen exposure. The study combined high-throughput TCR immunosequencing, statistical association of individual TCRs with disease status, and machine learning to predict cytomegalovirus infection status. In addition to the first cohort of roughly 670 subjects, a separate validation cohort of approximately 120 different subjects was used. The investigation overall reported the following: The study gave a list of 150 to 200 TCR beta chains associated with cytomegalovirus. In vitro tests confirmed that three of the cytomegalovirus-associated TCR beta chains recognize cytomegalovirus antigens. In both the original and validation cohorts, the classifier was reported to diagnose cytomegalovirus status with high specificity and sensitivity. Most TCR sequences were seen in very few donors, while some public TCRs were found in many individuals. The authors suggested that the approach could potentially be generalized to other disease states and immunological phenotypes. A later analysis lacked HLA typing for the validation cohort, so it scored co-occurrence in that cohort across all 120 repertoires. In a later analysis, TCRs clustered in the first cohort were found to also tend to co-occur in the 120 validation repertoires, with 94% of cluster scores above 0.

Points on this clone: Its antigen has not been determined. Base qualities are not provided; no much larger clone lies one nucleotide away.

The donors belonged to the validation cohort of approximately 130 subjects, which was separate from the approximately 700-subject first cohort. The CDR3 covers 16 residues, taking in both the cysteine and the phenylalanine. Only the CDR3 region is kept as DNA, spanning 48 bases read in frame from base 1. Unmatched junction bases come to 1, with V trimmed by 0 bases and J by 3 bases. The germline V gene specifies LGHNA as CDR1 and YNFKEQ as CDR2. Libraries were prepared through the immunoSEQ multiplex PCR assay. Turning to the authors' computational methods: A statistical classification framework was built to diagnose cytomegalovirus status from the catalog of TCR beta chain sequences. TCRdb carries this immuneACCESS record with in-frame sequences only. Its versions omit some clonotypes, under half of them owing to an unresolved V gene in the studies checked, with the rest unexplained. V and J calls and clone size come straight from that table; D and trimming were deduced from the DNA. The sample has roughly 70,000 clones on record, 70% to 90% of them singletons. 2.5% to 3.5% of the sample rests with the top ten.

The chain joins TRBV4-2 to TRBJ2-1, with 11 middle bases fitting TRBD2. The source material was PBMCs. The receptor was derived from a man aged 25 to 40 in good health and CMV-seronegative. This receptor has the CDR3 CASSQDGTSGYNEQFF. The nucleotide sequence is given as TGTGCCAGCAGCCAAGATGGGACTAGCGGCTACAATGAGCAGTTCTTC.